Listed here are 29 T cell receptor beta chains from one sample, sequenced in a study of blood T cell repertoires in COVID-19 (dated by TCRdb to the early 2020s). Library method: the immunoSEQ multiplex PCR assay. The table was pulled from immuneACCESS by TCRdb, which kept in-frame rearrangements only. Such tables lose some clones; where checked, under half of the loss comes from unresolved V genes, and the rest has no known cause. Here the sample has approximately 220,000 clones; roughly 80% occur a single time. Of the sample, approximately 3% is held by the ten largest clones. The sequenced sample consisted of peripheral blood. The receptors shown here come from a woman under 40 who had recovered from COVID-19.

This clone is a singleton in its sample. V and J are TRBV7-8 and TRBJ1-3, with D uncertain. Germline CDR1 and CDR2: SGHVS and FQNEAQ. Trimming removed 3 bases from V and 4 bases from J, with 10 bases in between. The CDR3 runs to 14 residues. The CDR3 nucleotides read TGTGCCAGCAGCTTCCGCGGGCTAGGAAACACCATATATTTT. This sequence encodes CASSFRGLGNTIYF.

V and J are TRBV5-6 and TRBJ2-7, with TRBD2 matching 10 bases. J lost 6 bases, V lost 4 bases, and 10 bases had no gene match. The V gene's germline CDR1 is SGHDT and CDR2 YYEEEE. The CDR3 contains 15 residues. CDR3 bases: TGTGCCAGCAGCCCAAGGGCTGGGACTAGCGCCGAGCAGTACTTC. Translation gives CASSPRAGTSAEQYF.

V usage is TRBV2 and J usage is TRBJ1-2; D possibly corresponds to TRBD1 (5 bases). The CDR3 extends over 15 amino acids. CDR1 is SNHLY, CDR2 FYNNEI, per germline. Between the trimmed V and J ends, which lost 8 bases and 2 bases, there was a span of 18 bases. For the CDR3, the DNA is TGTGCCAGCCAGGGTCTAGGGGCAACAAACTATGGCTACACCTTC. Translated: CASQGLGATNYGYTF. Full variable domain (outside the CDR3, taken from reference TRBV2 and TRBJ1-2): EPEVTQTPSHQVTQMGQEVILRCVPISNHLYFYWYRQILGQKVEFLVSFYNNEISEKSEIFDDQFSVERPDGSNFTLKIRSTKLEDSAMYFCASQGLGATNYGYTFGSGTRLTVV.

The chain employs TRBV24-1 and TRBJ2-5, with D perhaps matching TRBD1 (6 bases). V was clipped by 3 bases and J by 2 bases, with 12 bases between them. The CDR3 contains 15 residues. Looked up from germline, CDR1 is KGHDR and CDR2 is SFDVKD. The CDR3 is CATSDPGAGQETQYF. The CDR3 DNA sequence: TGTGCCACCAGTGATCCAGGGGCTGGACAAGAGACCCAGTACTTC.

V gene TRBV7-9 combines with J gene TRBJ2-6; D not resolved. Germline assignment: CDR1 SEHNR and CDR2 FQNEAQ (reference sequence). The length of the CDR3 is 17 residues. Trimming shortened V by 3 bases and J by 1 base, and 13 bases separated the two germline ends. CDR3 nucleotide sequence: TGTGCCAGCAGCTTTAATTGGGCCTCGTCTGGGGCCAACGTCCTGACTTTC. Translated: CASSFNWASSGANVLTF.

This clone was recorded a few times. This chain uses TRBV3-1 (or the pseudogene TRBV3-2) with TRBJ2-7, with 7 bases matching TRBD1. Germline CDR1 reads LGHDT; CDR2 reads YNNKEL (reference sequence). CDR3 size: 15 residues. With V trimmed by 4 bases and J by 0 bases, 6 bases remained unmatched. CDR3 region: CASSPGQASSYEQYF. CDR3 sequence (DNA): TGTGCCAGCAGCCCAGGACAGGCTAGCTCCTACGAGCAGTACTTC.

The chain couples TRBV25-1 to TRBJ1-1; D not resolved. The CDR3 loop spans 14 amino acids. In germline, CDR1 is MGHDK, CDR2 SYGVNS. Trimming cost V 3 bases and J 7 bases, with 15 bases left between them. CDR3 DNA: TGTGCCAGCAGTGAGTTTGGAGGGCGTGATGAAGCTTTCTTT. Its translation: CASSEFGGRDEAFF.

The chain has TRBV28 and TRBJ2-1; tentative D call: TRBD1 (7 bases). The germline V gene has CDR1 MDHEN and CDR2 SYDVKM. This CDR3 spans 14 amino acids. V dropped 7 bases and J dropped 4 bases, with 14 bases sitting between them. CDR3 bases: TGTGCCAGCACCCTCCAGGGGGGTTACAATGAGCAGTTCTTC. It translates to CASTLQGGYNEQFF. The whole variable domain, remainder taken from reference TRBV28 and TRBJ2-1, is DVKVTQSSRYLVKRTGEKVFLECVQDMDHENMFWYRQDPGLGLRLIYFSYDVKMKEKGDIPEGYSVSREKKERFSLILESASTNQTSMYLCASTLQGGYNEQFFGPGTRLTVL.

The chain links TRBV2 to TRBJ1-1; no clear D. Germline V lookup: CDR1 SNHLY, CDR2 FYNNEI. V shed 3 bases and J shed 10 bases, with 6 bases lying between them. The CDR3 extends over 10 amino acids. The CDR3 sequence: CASSDRVAFF. The CDR3 nucleotides read TGTGCCAGCAGTGACCGGGTAGCTTTCTTT. Full variable domain (missing parts from reference TRBV2 and TRBJ1-1): EPEVTQTPSHQVTQMGQEVILRCVPISNHLYFYWYRQILGQKVEFLVSFYNNEISEKSEIFDDQFSVERPDGSNFTLKIRSTKLEDSAMYFCASSDRVAFFGQGTRLTVV.

The genes are TRBV11-3 and TRBJ2-1, with 8 positions matching TRBD2. This CDR3 has 15 amino acids. Losses at the gene ends were 0 bases for V and 7 bases for J; bases not matched to a gene: 5. Germline assignment: CDR1 SGHNT and CDR2 YENEEA. The CDR3 DNA is TGTGCCAGCAGCTTAGAGGGGACTAGGTATAATGAGCAGTTCTTC. Translation: CASSLEGTRYNEQFF.

The genes are TRBV6-5 and TRBJ2-7; 9 bases are a match to TRBD1. Germline CDR1 and CDR2: MNHEY and SVGAGI. Losses at the gene ends were 6 bases for V and 5 bases for J; bases not matched to a gene: 8. The CDR3 is 14 amino acids. The CDR3 protein is CASRGWDRVNEQYF. DNA for the CDR3: TGTGCCAGCAGAGGTTGGGACAGGGTGAACGAGCAGTACTTC.

This sequence joins TRBV27 and TRBJ1-4; a weak D match, TRBD1 (6 bases). Germline loops: CDR1 MNHEY, CDR2 SMNVEV (reference sequence). V dropped 4 bases and J dropped 3 bases, with 18 bases sitting between them. There are 17 residues in the CDR3. The CDR3 is CASSSLRQGLSNEKLFF. The CDR3 bases are TGTGCCAGCAGTTCTTTACGTCAGGGGTTATCTAATGAAAAACTGTTTTTT.

This chain links TRBV6-5 with TRBJ2-2; perhaps TRBD2 as D (5 bases). The CDR3 is 14 residues long. CDR1 is MNHEY, CDR2 SVGAGI, per germline. Trimming took off 2 bases at V and 8 bases at J, with 12 bases between the two ends. The CDR3 sequence: CASSYGLQTGELFF. The CDR3 region has the DNA TGTGCCAGCAGTTACGGACTCCAAACAGGGGAGCTGTTTTTT.

This chain links TRBV6-5 with TRBJ1-1, with unresolved D. Trimming stripped 6 bases from V and 4 bases from J, with 15 bases between. Germline loops: CDR1 MNHEY, CDR2 SVGAGI. CDR3 length equals 14 residues. The CDR3 sequence is CASSRGEQVTEAFF. The DNA for the CDR3 is TGTGCCAGCAGCCGCGGGGAGCAGGTCACTGAAGCTTTCTTT.

This clone was detected a few times. V and J are TRBV9 and TRBJ1-6, with 7 bases identical to TRBD1. Germline CDR1 SGDLS, CDR2 YYNGEE. The CDR3 has 12 amino acids. V shed 1 base and J 13 bases; nucleotides not matched to a gene: 2. CDR3 bases: TGTGCCAGCAGCGTACAGGGGGAGCCCCTCCACTTT. This codes for CASSVQGEPLHF.

This clone turned up a few times. This rearrangement joins TRBV7-9 to TRBJ2-7, with 7 positions matching TRBD2. Trimming removed 5 bases from V and 5 bases from J; junction bases left unmatched: 12. The CDR3 runs to 15 residues. The germline V gene has CDR1 SEHNR and CDR2 FQNEAQ (reference sequence). The CDR3 here is CASSTTQPGGHEQYF. The CDR3 coding sequence is TGTGCCAGCAGCACCACTCAACCGGGAGGCCACGAGCAGTACTTC.

This clone was detected a few times. The rearrangement uses TRBV15 and TRBJ1-2; D perhaps matches TRBD1 (6 bases). The CDR3 contains 15 residues. Germline assignment: CDR1 LNHNV and CDR2 YYDKDF (reference sequence). V was shortened by 0 bases and J by 3 bases, with 11 bases between the two germline ends. CDR3: CATSRDIGQHYGYTF. In DNA, the CDR3 is TGTGCCACCAGCAGAGATATTGGACAGCACTATGGCTACACCTTC.

The chain has TRBV28 and TRBJ2-7; maybe TRBD1 (6 bases). The CDR3 consists of 12 residues. V was cut by 6 bases and J by 5 bases, with 11 bases left in between. Germline V gene data show CDR1 as MDHEN and CDR2 as SYDVKM. As DNA, the CDR3 is TGTGCCAGCAGGACCAGGGGAGACGAGCAGTACTTC. Its translation is CASRTRGDEQYF.

This clone has just a few counts. This chain links TRBV4-1 with TRBJ1-5, with 11 bases matching TRBD1. Germline V lookup: CDR1 MGHRA, CDR2 YSYEKL. Trimming at V came to 6 bases and at J to 4 bases, leaving 5 bases not matched to a gene. This CDR3 region has 15 residues. The CDR3 region has the DNA TGCGCCAGCAGAGGGACAGGGGGGATTAATCAGCCCCAGCATTTT. Amino acids: CASRGTGGINQPQHF.

In its sample, this clone was seen a few times. This chain connects TRBV5-4 to TRBJ2-2; no definite D call. Trimming shortened V by 5 bases and J by 3 bases, and 17 bases separated the two germline ends. Germline CDR1 reads SGHNT; CDR2 reads YYREEE (reference sequence). The CDR3 sequence is 16 residues long. CDR3 protein: CASRQRRQDDTGELFF. In nucleotides, the CDR3 is TGTGCCAGCAGACAAAGACGACAAGACGACACCGGGGAGCTGTTTTTT.

This chain connects TRBV9 to TRBJ2-2; TRBD1 aligns across 8 bases. The V segment lost 0 bases and the J segment 4 bases; nucleotides outside the gene matches: 5. CDR1 SGDLS and CDR2 YYNGEE come from the germline V gene. The CDR3 is made up of 16 amino acids. The CDR3 sequence is CASSVAPGGFTGELFF. CDR3 DNA: TGTGCCAGCAGCGTAGCGCCAGGGGGCTTCACCGGGGAGCTGTTTTTT.

The chain links TRBV18 to TRBJ2-2; maybe TRBD2 (5 bases). V lost 2 bases and J 0 bases, leaving 10 bases between the germline ends. The germline CDR1 and CDR2 sequences are KGHSH and LQKENI. This CDR3 spans 16 amino acids. Written as DNA, the CDR3 is TGTGCCAGCTCACCAGAACTAGTGGCGAACACCGGGGAGCTGTTTTTT. Translating gives CASSPELVANTGELFF.

V and J are TRBV10-3 and TRBJ1-5, with 9 bases lining up with TRBD1. Germline assignment: CDR1 ENHRY and CDR2 SYGVKD. This CDR3 is built from 18 residues. Trimming removed 0 bases from V and 3 bases from J; junction bases left unmatched: 9. The CDR3 coding sequence is TGTGCCATCAGTGAGTCGGGGACAGGGATCATGGTCAATCAGCCCCAGCATTTT. Protein sequence: CAISESGTGIMVNQPQHF.

The chain uses TRBV6-1 and TRBJ1-4; D remains unclear. The CDR3 has 13 amino acids. Germline V lookup: CDR1 MNHNS, CDR2 SASEGT. Trimming removed 5 bases from V and 5 bases from J, with 9 bases in between. The CDR3 region is CASSLRENEKLFF. CDR3 DNA: TGTGCCAGCAGTTTACGGGAAAATGAAAAACTGTTTTTT.

The V gene is TRBV29-1, the J gene TRBJ1-2; weak D call: TRBD1 (6 bases). Germline assignment: CDR1 SQVTM and CDR2 ANQGSEA. Between the trimmed V and J ends, which lost 2 bases and 0 bases, there was a span of 13 bases. The CDR3 is made up of 15 amino acids. CDR3 protein: CSVETGLQPNYGYTF. The CDR3 coding sequence is TGCAGCGTTGAAACAGGGCTACAACCTAACTATGGCTACACCTTC. Supplemented by reference TRBV29-1 and TRBJ1-2, the full variable domain reads SAVISQKPSRDICQRGTSLTIQCQVDSQVTMMFWYRQQPGQSLTLIATANQGSEATYESGFVIDKFPISRPNLTFSTLTVSNMSPEDSSIYLCSVETGLQPNYGYTFGSGTRLTVV.

The rearrangement uses TRBV9 and TRBJ2-3, with TRBD2 matching over 9 bases. J was trimmed by 5 bases and V by 0 bases; bases with no gene match: 7. The germline CDR1 and CDR2 sequences are SGDLS and YYNGEE. CDR3 size: 16 residues. CDR3 protein: CASSVDAGGRGDTQYF. The CDR3, as DNA: TGTGCCAGCAGCGTAGACGCGGGAGGGAGGGGAGATACGCAGTATTTT.

This chain joins TRBV5-5 and TRBJ2-3; D might be TRBD1 (5 bases). CDR3 length: 14 residues. Trimming pared 3 bases from V and 2 bases from J, leaving 10 bases between. CDR1 SGHKS and CDR2 YYEKEE come from the germline V gene (reference sequence). CDR3 nucleotide sequence: TGTGCCAGCAGCTCAGACAGAAACACAGATACGCAGTATTTT. It translates to CASSSDRNTDTQYF. Complete variable domain (other parts from reference TRBV5-5 and TRBJ2-3): DAGVTQSPTHLIKTRGQQVTLRCSPISGHKSVSWYQQVLGQGPQFIFQYYEKEERGRGNFPDRFSARQFPNYSSELNVNALLLGDSALYLCASSSDRNTDTQYFGPGTRLTVL.

The chain joins TRBV7-9 to TRBJ1-2, with 8 nucleotides matching TRBD1. The CDR3 contains 15 residues. Germline V gives CDR1 SEHNR, CDR2 FQNEAQ (reference sequence). The V and J ends lost 2 bases and 8 bases, in that order; junction bases with no gene match: 10. CDR3 amino acids: CASSLSGGWSEGYTF. The CDR3 nucleotides are TGTGCCAGCAGCTTATCAGGGGGCTGGTCTGAGGGCTACACCTTC.

V and J are TRBV30 and TRBJ1-1, with D maybe TRBD1 (5 bases). Germline V gene lookup returns CDR1 GTSNPN and CDR2 SVGIG (reference sequence). Trimming cost V 2 bases and J 3 bases, with 7 bases left between them. The CDR3 is 12 residues long. The CDR3 nucleotides read TGTGCCTGGAGTAAAGGGGACACTGAAGCTTTCTTT. It is translated as CAWSKGDTEAFF.